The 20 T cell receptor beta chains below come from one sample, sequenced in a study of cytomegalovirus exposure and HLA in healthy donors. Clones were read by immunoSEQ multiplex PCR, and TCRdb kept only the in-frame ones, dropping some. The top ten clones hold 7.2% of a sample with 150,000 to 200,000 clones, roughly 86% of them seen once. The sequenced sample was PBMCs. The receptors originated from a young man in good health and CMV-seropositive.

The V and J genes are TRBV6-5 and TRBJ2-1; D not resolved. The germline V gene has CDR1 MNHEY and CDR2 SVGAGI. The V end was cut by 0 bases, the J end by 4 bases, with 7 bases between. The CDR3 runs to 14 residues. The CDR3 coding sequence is TGTGCCAGCAGTTACTCGTTCTCATACAATGAGCAGTTCTTC. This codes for CASSYSFSYNEQFF.

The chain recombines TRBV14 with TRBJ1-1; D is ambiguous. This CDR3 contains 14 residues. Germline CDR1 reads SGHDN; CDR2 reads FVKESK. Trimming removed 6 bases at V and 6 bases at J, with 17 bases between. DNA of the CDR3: TGTGCCAGCAGTCACCTTAATCCAAACTCTGAAGCTTTCTTT. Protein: CASSHLNPNSEAFF.

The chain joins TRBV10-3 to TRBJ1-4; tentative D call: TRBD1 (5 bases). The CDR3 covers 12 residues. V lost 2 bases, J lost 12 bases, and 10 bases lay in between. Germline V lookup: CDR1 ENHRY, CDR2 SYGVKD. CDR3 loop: CAISEEGRQLFF. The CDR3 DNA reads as TGTGCCATCAGTGAGGAGGGGAGGCAACTGTTTTTT.

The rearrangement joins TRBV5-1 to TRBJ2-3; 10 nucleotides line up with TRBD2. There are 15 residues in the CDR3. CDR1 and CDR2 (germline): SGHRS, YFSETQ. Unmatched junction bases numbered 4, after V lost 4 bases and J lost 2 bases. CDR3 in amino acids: CASSGSGRATDTQYF. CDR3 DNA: TGCGCCAGCAGCGGAAGCGGGAGGGCCACAGATACGCAGTATTTT.

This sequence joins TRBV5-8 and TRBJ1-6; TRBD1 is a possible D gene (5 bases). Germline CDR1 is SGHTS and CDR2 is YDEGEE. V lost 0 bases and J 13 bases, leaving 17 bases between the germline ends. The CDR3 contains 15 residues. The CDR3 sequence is CASSLAGRGLTPLHF. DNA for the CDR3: TGTGCCAGCAGCTTGGCGGGGCGGGGTTTGACTCCCCTCCACTTT.

As DNA, the CDR3 is TGTGCCAGCAATAGGGCAGGTGGCACTGAAAAACTGTTTTTT. Amino acid sequence: CASNRAGGTEKLFF. This chain links TRBV9 with TRBJ1-4; D is unresolved. This CDR3 contains 14 residues. Trimming removed 6 bases from V and 7 bases from J, with 16 bases in between. CDR1 and CDR2 (germline): SGDLS, YYNGEE. The entire variable domain, with the rest obtained from reference TRBV9 and TRBJ1-4, is as follows: DSGVTQTPKHLITATGQRVTLRCSPRSGDLSVYWYQQSLDQGLQFLIQYYNGEERAKGNILERFSAQQFPDLHSELNLSSLELGDSALYFCASNRAGGTEKLFFGSGTQLSVL.

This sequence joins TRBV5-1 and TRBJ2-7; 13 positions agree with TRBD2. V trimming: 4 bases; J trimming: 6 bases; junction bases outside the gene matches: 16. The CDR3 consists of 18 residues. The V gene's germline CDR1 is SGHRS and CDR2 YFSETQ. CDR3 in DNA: TGCGCCAGCAGCAAGGGACTAGCGGGAACCCGGAGGGTGGGCGAGCAGTACTTC. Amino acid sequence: CASSKGLAGTRRVGEQYF.

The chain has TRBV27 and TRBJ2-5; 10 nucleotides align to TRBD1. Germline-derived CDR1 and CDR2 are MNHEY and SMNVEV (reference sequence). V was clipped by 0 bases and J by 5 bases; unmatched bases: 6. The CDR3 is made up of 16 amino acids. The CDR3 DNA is TGTGCCAGCAGTTTATCGACAGGGGGCGCTCGGGAGACCCAGTACTTC. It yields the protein CASSLSTGGARETQYF.

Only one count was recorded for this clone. CDR3 DNA: TGTGCCAGCAGCTTAGGCAGTCGAACCTACAATGAGCAGTTCTTC. This translates into CASSLGSRTYNEQFF. This chain joins TRBV7-2 and TRBJ2-1; D is unresolved. Germline V gene sequence: CDR1 SGHTA, CDR2 FQGNSA. The germline V and J ends were trimmed by 1 base and 2 bases, with 9 bases remaining between them. The length of the CDR3 is 15 residues.

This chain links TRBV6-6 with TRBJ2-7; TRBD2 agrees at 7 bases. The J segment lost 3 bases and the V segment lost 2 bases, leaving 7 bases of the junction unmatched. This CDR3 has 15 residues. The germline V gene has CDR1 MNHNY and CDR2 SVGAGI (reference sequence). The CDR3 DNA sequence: TGTGCCAGCAGTTACCCCCGGGGGGAAATCTACGAGCAGTACTTC. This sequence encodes CASSYPRGEIYEQYF.

The CDR3 loop is CAISDRQGTYGYTF. The DNA for the CDR3 is TGTGCCATCAGTGACCGACAGGGAACCTATGGCTACACCTTC. This rearrangement joins TRBV10-3 to TRBJ1-2, with 7 positions matching TRBD1. The germline gives CDR1 ENHRY, CDR2 SYGVKD. J was trimmed by 4 bases and V by 3 bases; bases with no gene match: 5. The CDR3 is made up of 14 amino acids.

CDR3 sequence: CASSLGPTGYQPQHF. The CDR3, as DNA: TGTGCCAGCAGCTTGGGACCTACAGGGTATCAGCCCCAGCATTTT. The chain has TRBV5-6 and TRBJ1-5, with D perhaps TRBD1 (6 bases). The V and J ends lost 0 bases and 5 bases respectively, with 12 bases between them. The length of the CDR3 is 15 residues. Germline assignment: CDR1 SGHDT and CDR2 YYEEEE.

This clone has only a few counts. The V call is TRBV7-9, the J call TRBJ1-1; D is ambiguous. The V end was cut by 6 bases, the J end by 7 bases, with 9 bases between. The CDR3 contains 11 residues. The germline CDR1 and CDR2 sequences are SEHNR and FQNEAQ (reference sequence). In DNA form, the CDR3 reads TGTGCCAGCAGTTCTACAGTTGAAGCTTTCTTT. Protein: CASSSTVEAFF.

The CDR3 sequence is CASSLKPPGASGTDTQYF. CDR3 in DNA: TGTGCCAGCAGCTTAAAACCCCCTGGGGCTAGCGGCACAGATACGCAGTATTTT. This rearrangement joins TRBV7-3 to TRBJ2-3, with D possibly being TRBD2 (6 bases). Germline-derived CDR1 and CDR2 are SGHTA and FQGTGA. This CDR3 spans 18 amino acids. V lost 1 base to trimming and J lost 1 base, with 18 bases between them.

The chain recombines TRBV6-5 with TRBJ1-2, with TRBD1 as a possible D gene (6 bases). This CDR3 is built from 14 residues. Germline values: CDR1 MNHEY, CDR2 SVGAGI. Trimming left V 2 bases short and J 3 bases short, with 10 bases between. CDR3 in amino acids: CASSYGQIDYGYTF. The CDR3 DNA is TGTGCCAGCAGTTACGGACAGATCGACTATGGCTACACCTTC.

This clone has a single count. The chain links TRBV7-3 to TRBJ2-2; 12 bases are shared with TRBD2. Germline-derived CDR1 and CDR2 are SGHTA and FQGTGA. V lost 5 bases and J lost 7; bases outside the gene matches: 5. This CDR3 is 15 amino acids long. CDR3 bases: TGTGCCAGCAGCCTATGGACTAGCGGGAACGGGGAGCTGTTTTTT. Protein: CASSLWTSGNGELFF. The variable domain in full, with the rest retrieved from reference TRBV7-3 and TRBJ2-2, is GAGVSQTPSNKVTEKGKYVELRCDPISGHTALYWYRQSLGQGPEFLIYFQGTGAADDSGLPNDRFFAVRPEGSVSTLKIQRTERGDSAVYLCASSLWTSGNGELFFGEGSRLTVL.

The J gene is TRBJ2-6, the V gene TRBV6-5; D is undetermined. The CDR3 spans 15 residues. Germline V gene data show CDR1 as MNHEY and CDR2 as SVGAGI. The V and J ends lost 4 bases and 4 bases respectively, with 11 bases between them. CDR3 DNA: TGTGCCAGCAGTTTGGGCGGTATGGGGGCCAACGTCCTGACTTTC. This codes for CASSLGGMGANVLTF.

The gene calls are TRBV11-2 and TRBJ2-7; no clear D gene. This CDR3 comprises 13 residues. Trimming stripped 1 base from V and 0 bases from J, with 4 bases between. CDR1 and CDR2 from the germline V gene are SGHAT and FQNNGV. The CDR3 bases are TGTGCCAGCAGCTTAGGATACTCCTACGAGCAGTACTTC. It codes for CASSLGYSYEQYF.

The DNA of the CDR3 is TGTGCCAGCAGCTTGGTAGGCGTTAGTGCTGAGCAGTTCTTC. As protein: CASSLVGVSAEQFF. The rearrangement joins TRBV5-4 to TRBJ2-1; no clear D gene. CDR3 length: 14 amino acids. Trimming removed 0 bases from V and 9 bases from J, with 13 bases in between. Germline-derived CDR1 and CDR2 are SGHNT and YYREEE (reference sequence).

The CDR3 DNA reads TGTGCCAGCAGTTTATTGGGTCCTCCCTACGAGCAGTACTTC. Protein sequence: CASSLLGPPYEQYF. The chain couples TRBV27 to TRBJ2-7; D not certain. Trimming took off 1 base at V and 2 bases at J, with 9 bases between the two ends. The CDR3 covers 14 residues. Germline V CDR1 and CDR2: MNHEY, SMNVEV (reference sequence).